The 11 T cell receptor beta chains in this list originate from one sample, sequenced in a study of T cell responses to AZD1222 COVID-19 vaccine. Produced via immunoSEQ multiplex PCR; TCRdb's table is partial and in-frame only. Among 150,000 to 200,000 clones listed, approximately 91% were seen once. Sequenced here: peripheral blood, sampled 28 days after the second AZD1222 dose. These TCRs come from an adult who received the AZD1222 COVID-19 vaccine.

V is TRBV7-9 and J is TRBJ1-4, with 7 bases aligning to TRBD1. The V and J ends lost 5 bases and 16 bases, in that order; junction bases with no gene match: 13. CDR3 length equals 13 residues. CDR1 is SEHNR, CDR2 FQNEAQ, per germline (reference sequence). The CDR3 sequence is CASSLKDDRASFF. DNA of the CDR3: TGTGCCAGCAGCCTTAAAGACGACAGGGCTTCGTTTTTT.

The genes are TRBV7-6 and TRBJ1-1, with a possible D match to TRBD1 (5 bases). Germline V CDR1 and CDR2: SGHVS, FNYEAQ. The CDR3 loop spans 14 amino acids. In DNA form, the CDR3 reads TGTGCTGTGGGACCACAGGCGGAGAACACTGAAGCTTTCTTT. Translated, it gives CAVGPQAENTEAFF. Full variable domain (missing parts from reference TRBV7-6 and TRBJ1-1): GAGVSQSPRYKVTKRGQDVALRCDPISGHVSLYWYRQALGQGPEFLTYFNYEAQQDKSGLPNDRFSAERPEGSISTLTIQRTEQRDSAMYRCAVGPQAENTEAFFGQGTRLTVV.

This chain uses TRBV9 with TRBJ2-5; 11 bases are shared with TRBD2. J gave up 2 bases and V 1 base, and 1 base lay outside the gene matches. This CDR3 comprises 15 residues. Germline V gene lookup returns CDR1 SGDLS and CDR2 YYNGEE. The chain's CDR3 is CASSVLAGGQETQYF. DNA of the CDR3: TGTGCCAGCAGCGTATTAGCGGGGGGGCAAGAGACCCAGTACTTC.

The V gene is TRBV5-4, the J gene TRBJ2-7; 7 bases agree with TRBD1. The CDR3 loop spans 15 amino acids. With 5 bases clipped from V and 1 base from J, the junction kept 9 bases outside the gene matches. Germline lookup yields CDR1 SGHNT and CDR2 YYREEE (reference sequence). The CDR3 region is CASRDEGAGSYEQYF. The DNA of the CDR3 is TGTGCCAGCAGAGATGAGGGGGCAGGGTCCTACGAGCAGTACTTC. The full variable domain, in which reference TRBV5-4 and TRBJ2-7 provide the parts outside the CDR3, is ETGVTQSPTHLIKTRGQQVTLRCSSQSGHNTVSWYQQALGQGPQFIFQYYREEENGRGNFPPRFSGLQFPNYSSELNVNALELDDSALYLCASRDEGAGSYEQYFGPGTRLTVT.

This chain joins TRBV5-6 and TRBJ2-7, with 7 bases identical to TRBD1. Germline CDR1 SGHDT, CDR2 YYEEEE. Trimming took 0 bases from V and 5 from J; bases not matched to a gene: 2. The CDR3 has 13 residues. The CDR3 coding sequence is TGTGCCAGCAGCTTGGTCAGGGGGAACGAGCAGTACTTC. Translation: CASSLVRGNEQYF.

This chain links TRBV5-1 with TRBJ1-2, with D possibly TRBD1 on 5 matching bases. This CDR3 region has 14 residues. CDR1 and CDR2 (germline): SGHRS, YFSETQ. Trimming removed 2 bases from V and 2 bases from J, with 10 bases in between. The CDR3 DNA reads TGCGCCAGCAGCTTCCGGACACTCAACTATGGCTACACCTTC. This translates into CASSFRTLNYGYTF. Together with reference TRBV5-1 and TRBJ1-2, the CDR3 gives the full variable domain: KAGVTQTPRYLIKTRGQQVTLSCSPISGHRSVSWYQQTPGQGLQFLFEYFSETQRNKGNFPGRFSGRQFSNSRSEMNVSTLELGDSALYLCASSFRTLNYGYTFGSGTRLTVV.

This rearrangement joins TRBV5-1 to TRBJ1-3; tentative D call: TRBD1 (5 bases). CDR3 size: 16 residues. Germline values: CDR1 SGHRS, CDR2 YFSETQ. V was pared by 4 bases and J by 0 bases, with 14 bases between. The CDR3 DNA is TGCGCCAGCAGCCCAGATGGGACGGGCTCTGGAAACACCATATATTTT. It encodes CASSPDGTGSGNTIYF.

This chain uses TRBV10-3 with TRBJ2-1, with 9 positions matching TRBD2. The CDR3 length is 17 residues. Germline V CDR1 and CDR2: ENHRY, SYGVKD. J gave up 5 bases and V 6 bases, and 14 bases lay outside the gene matches. The chain's CDR3 is CAISVSQASGDNNEQFF. The CDR3 DNA follows: TGTGCCATCAGCGTAAGCCAGGCTAGCGGGGACAACAATGAGCAGTTCTTC.

The chain couples TRBV6-1 to TRBJ2-7, with TRBD1 matching over 7 bases. V lost 2 bases and J lost 9; bases outside the gene matches: 10. CDR1 MNHNS and CDR2 SASEGT come from the germline V gene. This CDR3 spans 14 amino acids. Here the CDR3 DNA reads TGTGCCAGCAGTGAACGGGGACAGAGGATATGGCAGTACTTC. Amino acid sequence: CASSERGQRIWQYF.

The chain combines TRBV29-1 with TRBJ2-1; D is uncertain. Trimming took off 2 bases at V and 4 bases at J, with 15 bases between the two ends. This CDR3 is 15 amino acids long. Germline V CDR1 and CDR2: SQVTM, ANQGSEA. DNA for the CDR3: TGCAGCGTTGAATTGGGTATAAGGTTTTACAATGAGCAGTTCTTC. Amino acid sequence: CSVELGIRFYNEQFF.

The rearrangement joins TRBV2 to TRBJ1-2; perhaps TRBD1 as D (5 bases). The CDR3 consists of 14 residues. The germline V gene encodes CDR1 SNHLY and CDR2 FYNNEI. V shed 7 bases and J shed 4 bases, with 16 bases lying between them. The CDR3 loop is CASMGSGTTYGYTF. CDR3 nucleotide sequence: TGTGCCAGCATGGGCTCCGGGACGACCTATGGCTACACCTTC. The variable domain in full, with the rest retrieved from reference TRBV2 and TRBJ1-2, is EPEVTQTPSHQVTQMGQEVILRCVPISNHLYFYWYRQILGQKVEFLVSFYNNEISEKSEIFDDQFSVERPDGSNFTLKIRSTKLEDSAMYFCASMGSGTTYGYTFGSGTRLTVV.